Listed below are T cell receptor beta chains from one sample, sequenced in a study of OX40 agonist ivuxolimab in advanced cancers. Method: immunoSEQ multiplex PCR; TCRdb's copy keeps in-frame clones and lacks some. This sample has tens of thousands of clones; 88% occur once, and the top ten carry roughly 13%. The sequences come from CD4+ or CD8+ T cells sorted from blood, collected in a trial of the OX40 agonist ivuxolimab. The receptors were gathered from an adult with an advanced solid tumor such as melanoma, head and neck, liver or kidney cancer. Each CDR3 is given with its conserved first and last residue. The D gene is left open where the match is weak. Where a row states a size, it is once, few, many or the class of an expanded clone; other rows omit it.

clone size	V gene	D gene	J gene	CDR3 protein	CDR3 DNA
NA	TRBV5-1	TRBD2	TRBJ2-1	CASSVSSGGAYNEQFF	TGCGCCAGCAGCGTCTCTAGCGGGGGGGCCTACAATGAGCAGTTCTTC
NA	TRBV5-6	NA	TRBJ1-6	CASSLRHGWSSYNSPLHF	TGTGCCAGCAGCCTGAGACACGGGTGGAGCTCCTATAATTCACCCCTCCACTTT
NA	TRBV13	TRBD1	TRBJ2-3	CASSFKTGQGLIDTQYF	TGTGCCAGCAGCTTCAAGACGGGACAGGGGTTAATAGATACGCAGTATTTT
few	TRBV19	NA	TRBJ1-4	CASRKTLATNEKLFF	TGTGCCAGTCGTAAGACGCTAGCAACTAATGAAAAACTGTTTTTT
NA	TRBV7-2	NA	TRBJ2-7	CASSWILLGTLYEQYF	TGTGCCAGCAGCTGGATCCTTTTGGGGACCCTCTACGAGCAGTACTTC
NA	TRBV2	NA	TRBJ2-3	CASSDASAQYF	TGTGCCAGCAGTGATGCTAGCGCGCAGTATTTT
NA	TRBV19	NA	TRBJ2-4	CASSMQVGDKNIQYF	TGTGCCAGTAGTATGCAGGTAGGGGATAAAAACATTCAGTACTTC
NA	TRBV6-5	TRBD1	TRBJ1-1	CASSHDRGTEAFF	TGTGCCAGCAGTCACGACAGGGGGACTGAAGCTTTCTTT
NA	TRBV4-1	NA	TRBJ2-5	CASSLRTALQETQYF	TGCGCCAGCAGCCTTCGAACCGCCCTCCAAGAGACCCAGTACTTC
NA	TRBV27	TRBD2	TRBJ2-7	CASSVSGGPLFEQYF	TGTGCCAGCAGTGTAAGCGGGGGCCCCCTTTTTGAGCAGTACTTC
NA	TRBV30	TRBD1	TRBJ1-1	CAWSVGTATEAFF	TGTGCCTGGAGTGTAGGGACAGCAACTGAAGCTTTCTTT
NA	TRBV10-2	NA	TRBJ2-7	CASSEWLTSYEQYF	TGCGCCAGCAGTGAGTGGCTGACCTCCTACGAGCAGTACTTC
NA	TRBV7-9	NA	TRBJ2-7	CASRSSGVPHEQYF	TGTGCCAGCAGAAGCTCAGGGGTCCCCCACGAGCAGTACTTC
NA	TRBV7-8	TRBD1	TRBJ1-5	CASSPYGTVANQPQHF	TGTGCCAGCAGCCCCTACGGGACAGTGGCCAATCAGCCCCAGCATTTT
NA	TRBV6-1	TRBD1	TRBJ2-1	CASQRQGPYNEQFF	TGTGCCAGCCAGCGACAGGGCCCCTACAATGAGCAGTTCTTC
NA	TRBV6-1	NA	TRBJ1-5	CASSDRQDLGNQPQHF	TGTGCCAGCAGTGACCGACAGGACCTAGGCAATCAGCCCCAGCATTTT
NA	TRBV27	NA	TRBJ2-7	CASSLSLQSYEQYF	TGTGCCAGCAGTTTATCGTTACAAAGCTACGAGCAGTACTTC
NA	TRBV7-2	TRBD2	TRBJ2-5	CASSSSTAGTLLETQYF	TGTGCCAGCAGCTCTAGTACAGCGGGAACCCTCCTGGAGACCCAGTACTTC
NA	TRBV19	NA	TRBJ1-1	CASGTTEAFF	TGTGCCAGTGGTACTACTGAAGCTTTCTTT
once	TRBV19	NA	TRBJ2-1	CASSTDGYNEQFF	TGTGCCAGTAGTACGGATGGGTACAATGAGCAGTTCTTC
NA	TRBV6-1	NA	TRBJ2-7	CASSEGQGGYEQYF	TGTGCCAGCAGTGAAGGGCAGGGGGGCTACGAGCAGTACTTC
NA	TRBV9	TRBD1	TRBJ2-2	CASSPGQGAIGELFF	TGTGCCAGCAGCCCAGGACAGGGGGCGATCGGGGAGCTGTTTTTT
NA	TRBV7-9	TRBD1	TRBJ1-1	CASSLTGSDTEAFF	TGTGCCAGCAGCCTGACAGGGAGTGACACTGAAGCTTTCTTT
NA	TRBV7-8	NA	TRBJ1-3	CASSGATVSGNTIYF	TGTGCCAGCAGCGGGGCGACAGTCTCTGGAAACACCATATATTTT
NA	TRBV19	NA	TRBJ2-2	CASSIEGWELFF	TGTGCCAGTAGTATAGAGGGATGGGAGCTGTTTTTT
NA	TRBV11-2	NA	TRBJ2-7	CASSLGVEQYF	TGTGCCAGCAGCTTGGGGGTCGAGCAGTACTTC
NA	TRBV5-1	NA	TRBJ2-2	CASSLGSSRAGELFF	TGCGCCAGCAGCTTAGGGTCGTCGAGGGCCGGGGAGCTGTTTTTT
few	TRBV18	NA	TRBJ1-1	CASTRDGNTEAFF	TGTGCCAGCACCAGGGACGGGAACACTGAAGCTTTCTTT
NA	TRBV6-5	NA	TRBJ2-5	CASSYGQTQYF	TGTGCCAGCAGTTACGGTCAGACCCAGTACTTC
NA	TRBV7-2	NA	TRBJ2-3	CASSLAQLAPDTQYF	TGTGCCAGCAGCTTGGCCCAACTAGCCCCAGATACGCAGTATTTT
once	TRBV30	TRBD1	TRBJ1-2	CAWGGTGGGYTF	TGTGCCTGGGGAGGGACAGGTGGCGGCTACACCTTC
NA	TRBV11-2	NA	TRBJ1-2	CASRYRDGYTF	TGTGCCAGCAGATACAGGGATGGCTACACCTTC
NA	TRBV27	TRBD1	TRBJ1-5	CASSLTGAGQPQHF	TGTGCCAGCAGCCTGACAGGGGCCGGGCAGCCCCAGCATTTT
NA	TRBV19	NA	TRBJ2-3	CATRLDTQYF	TGTGCCACCAGGCTGGATACGCAGTATTTT
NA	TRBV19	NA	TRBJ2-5	CASSDLEGSGQETQYF	TGTGCCAGTAGTGACCTGGAAGGTAGCGGCCAAGAGACCCAGTACTTC
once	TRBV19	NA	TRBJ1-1	CASSRAINTEAFF	TGTGCCAGTAGTCGGGCAATTAACACTGAAGCTTTCTTT
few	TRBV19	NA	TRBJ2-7	CASSIQGGEQYF	TGTGCCAGTAGTATCCAGGGTGGAGAGCAGTACTTC
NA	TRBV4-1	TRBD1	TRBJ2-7	CASSQGGQSYEQYF	TGCGCCAGCAGCCAAGGGGGACAGTCCTACGAGCAGTACTTC
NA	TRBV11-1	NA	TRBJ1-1	CASSLDAGINTEAFF	TGTGCCAGCAGCTTAGATGCGGGGATCAACACTGAAGCTTTCTTT
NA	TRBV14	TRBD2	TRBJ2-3	CASSQVAGGSYSTDTQYF	TGTGCCAGCAGCCAAGTTGCGGGGGGCTCCTATAGCACAGATACGCAGTATTTT
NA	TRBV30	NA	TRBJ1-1	CAWSDQQGGGTEAFF	TGTGCCTGGAGTGATCAACAGGGAGGTGGCACTGAAGCTTTCTTT
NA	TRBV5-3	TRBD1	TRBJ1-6	CARRVRVIAGGNSPLHF	TGTGCCAGAAGGGTTAGAGTCATCGCAGGGGGGAATTCACCCCTCCACTTT
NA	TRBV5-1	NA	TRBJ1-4	CASSLNGQGPNEKLFF	TGCGCCAGCAGCTTGAACGGCCAGGGCCCCAATGAAAAACTGTTTTTT
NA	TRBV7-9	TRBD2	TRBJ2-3	CASSPGLGADTQYF	TGTGCCAGCAGCCCGGGACTAGGGGCAGATACGCAGTATTTT
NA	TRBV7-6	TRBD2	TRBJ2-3	CASSFPRTSGGEHTDTQYF	TGTGCCAGCAGCTTCCCTCGGACTAGCGGGGGGGAGCACACAGATACGCAGTATTTT
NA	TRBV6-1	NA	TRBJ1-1	CASSENVGGAEAFF	TGTGCCAGCAGTGAAAACGTCGGGGGCGCTGAAGCTTTCTTT
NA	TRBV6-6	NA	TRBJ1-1	CASSYSKGAFF	TGTGCCAGCAGTTACTCGAAGGGGGCTTTCTTT
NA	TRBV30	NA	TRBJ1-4	CAWWAGGDQKLFF	TGTGCCTGGTGGGCCGGGGGGGATCAAAAACTGTTTTTT
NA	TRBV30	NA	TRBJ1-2	CAWSLAYGYTF	TGTGCCTGGAGTCTGGCCTATGGCTACACCTTC
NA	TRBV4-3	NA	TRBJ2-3	CASSQEGGMGRNTDTQYF	TGCGCCAGCAGCCAAGAAGGAGGAATGGGACGTAACACAGATACGCAGTATTTT